This note documents a single TCR beta chain sequence. The antigen remains unidentified. This sample was included in a study of persistence of HIV-infected CD4 T cells. The overall study: Multiple blood draws of up to about 200 mL, except a couple of donors with single leukapheresis. General study results and limits: TCRbeta richness was lower in CMV- and Gag-responding cells than in anti-CD3/anti-CD28-responding cells.

CDR3 length: 19 residues. Germline values: CDR1 MDHEN, CDR2 SYDVKM. The germline V and J ends were trimmed by 5 bases and 0 bases, with 23 bases remaining between them. Overlapping HIV-1 Gag 15-mer peptides at 0.85 to 1 ug per peptide per mL were used. Responding CD4+ T cells were sorted by upregulation of both CD40 ligand and CD69. The libraries were made with immunoSEQ version 4 in survey mode. TCRdb's table, derived via immunoSEQ multiplex PCR, lists solely in-frame clones and lacks some. In the table there are tens of thousands of clones, 70% of which are singletons. The gene calls are TRBV28 and TRBJ1-5; D is possibly TRBD1 (6 bases). The sequencing used CD4+ T cells sorted from PBMCs after 18-hour stimulation, collected from a patient who received antiretroviral therapy. The sequence derives from an adult man with HIV who was CMV-seropositive. Here the CDR3 reads CASSPPYRQALYSNQPQHF. For the CDR3, the DNA is TGTGCCAGCAGTCCCCCCTATAGACAGGCCCTATATAGCAATCAGCCCCAGCATTTT.